Shown below are 27 T cell receptor beta chains from a single sample sequenced in a study of response to subunit inactivated influenza vaccine. From the RT-PCR reads, TCRdb called clonotypes with MiXCR, one entry per CDR3 protein. Of about 190,000 distinct CDR3 sequences in the sample, 13% to 15% were seen once. The source was CD8+ T cells sorted from PBMCs, collected less than 6 days after vaccination. The receptors stem from a man in his fifties who received an inactivated influenza vaccine.

This chain connects TRBV12-3 or TRBV12-4 to TRBJ2-7; possibly TRBD1 or TRBD2 for D (5 bases each). Trimming cost V 4 bases and J 3 bases, with 19 bases left between them. The CDR3 spans 16 residues. The CDR3 nucleotides read TGTGCCAGCAGTTCCTTCACCTCGGGGCTTGGCTACGAGCAGTACTTC. Its translation is CASSSFTSGLGYEQYF.

This clonotype was picked up a small number of times. The J gene is TRBJ2-3, the V gene TRBV6-5; D may be TRBD2 (7 bases). Germline V gene data show CDR1 as MNHEY and CDR2 as SVGAGI. The CDR3 is 16 residues long. V gave up 0 bases and J gave up 2 bases, with 12 bases separating them. This chain's CDR3 is CASSYSAGAITDTQYF. For the CDR3, the DNA is TGTGCCAGCAGTTACTCGGCGGGGGCGATCACAGATACGCAGTATTTT.

The sample holds a few counts of this clonotype. This chain connects TRBV30 to TRBJ2-7; D may correspond to TRBD1 or TRBD2 (5 bases each). The CDR3 is 14 amino acids. The V end lost 0 bases, the J end lost 4 bases, and 13 bases lay between the germline ends. The V gene's germline CDR1 is GTSNPN and CDR2 SVGIG (reference sequence). CDR3 DNA sequence: TGTGCCTGGAGTGTTGGTGGCTGGGGGTACGAGCAGTACTTC. It encodes CAWSVGGWGYEQYF.

The chain recombines TRBV20-1 with TRBJ2-3; D may be TRBD1 (5 bases). The CDR3 runs 13 residues. Trimming left V 3 bases short and J 2 bases short, with 9 bases between. Germline-derived CDR1 and CDR2 are DFQATT and SNEGSKA (reference sequence). Here the CDR3 DNA reads TGCAGTGCTAGGACAGCTTACACAGATACGCAGTATTTT. This sequence encodes CSARTAYTDTQYF.

This clonotype has a handful of counts. The chain couples TRBV7-6 to TRBJ1-2, with TRBD1 as a possible D gene (5 bases). V was trimmed by 5 bases and J by 6 bases, leaving 13 bases between them. The CDR3 runs 13 residues. Germline V gives CDR1 SGHVS, CDR2 FNYEAQ. In nucleotides, the CDR3 is TGTGCCAGCAGCCCCGGGACGATCCATGGCTACACCTTC. This codes for CASSPGTIHGYTF.

The CDR3 sequence is CASSPSAGTRTDTQYF. The CDR3 region has the DNA TGTGCCAGCTCACCATCAGCAGGGACCCGCACAGATACGCAGTATTTT. This chain uses TRBV18 with TRBJ2-3; D could derive from TRBD1 or TRBD2 (5 bases each). Between the trimmed V and J ends, which lost 2 bases and 1 base, there was a span of 13 bases. CDR3 length: 16 residues. Germline values: CDR1 KGHSH, CDR2 LQKENI.

The chain employs TRBV12-3 or TRBV12-4 and TRBJ2-7; D remains ambiguous. The V and J ends lost 2 bases and 3 bases respectively, with 8 bases between them. The CDR3 has 13 amino acids. CDR3 in amino acids: CASSLNRRYEQYF. The CDR3 DNA is TGTGCCAGCAGTTTAAACAGACGCTACGAGCAGTACTTC.

This clonotype was counted between two and nine times. The chain employs TRBV10-2 and TRBJ2-4; TRBD2 agrees at 9 bases. The CDR3 loop spans 15 amino acids. V lost 2 bases to trimming and J lost 7 bases; unmatched junction nucleotides: 6. Per germline, CDR1 WSHSY and CDR2 SAAADI. Written as DNA, the CDR3 is TGCGCCAGCAGTGAGAGCGGGGGGAGTCTTAACATTCAGTACTTC. Its translation is CASSESGGSLNIQYF.

This clonotype came up a few times. The V call is TRBV7-9, the J call TRBJ2-7; 8 nucleotides line up with TRBD1. The CDR3 consists of 13 residues. Germline loops: CDR1 SEHNR, CDR2 FQNEAQ (reference sequence). Trimming took 5 bases from V and 4 from J; bases not matched to a gene: 4. CDR3 DNA sequence: TGTGCCAGCAGCAAGGGACAGGCATACGAGCAGTACTTC. Translation: CASSKGQAYEQYF. Variable domain in full (rest from reference TRBV7-9 and TRBJ2-7): DTGVSQNPRHKITKRGQNVTFRCDPISEHNRLYWYRQTLGQGPEFLTYFQNEAQLEKSRLLSDRFSAERPKGSFSTLEIQRTEQGDSAMYLCASSKGQAYEQYFGPGTRLTVT.

The chain couples TRBV30 to TRBJ2-7; 10 nucleotides line up with TRBD2. There are 15 residues in the CDR3. V lost 3 bases, J lost 2 bases, and 7 bases stayed unmatched. From germline, CDR1 is GTSNPN and CDR2 SVGIG (reference sequence). The CDR3 region is CAWSPGTSVPYEQYF. As DNA, the CDR3 is TGTGCCTGGAGCCCCGGGACTAGCGTCCCCTACGAGCAGTACTTC.

This clonotype has just a few counts. The chain is built from TRBV5-1 and TRBJ2-3; D possibly corresponds to TRBD1 (5 bases). Germline V gene data show CDR1 as SGHRS and CDR2 as YFSETQ. This CDR3 contains 16 residues. Between the trimmed V and J ends, which lost 0 bases and 1 base, there was a span of 12 bases. CDR3 sequence reads: CASSLVWGEGTDTQYF. In DNA form, the CDR3 reads TGCGCCAGCAGCTTGGTGTGGGGCGAGGGCACAGATACGCAGTATTTT.

V gene TRBV12-3 or TRBV12-4 combines with J gene TRBJ2-5, with 11 bases identical to TRBD1. Trimming took 2 bases from V and 5 from J; bases not matched to a gene: 13. The CDR3 is 18 amino acids. The CDR3 sequence is CASSLWIFGQGAWETQYF. CDR3 DNA sequence: TGTGCCAGCAGTTTATGGATCTTCGGACAGGGGGCTTGGGAGACCCAGTACTTC.

This clonotype occurred many times. V is TRBV7-9 and J is TRBJ2-1; 9 nucleotides agree with TRBD1. Germline loops: CDR1 SEHNR, CDR2 FQNEAQ (reference sequence). The CDR3 contains 16 residues. The J segment lost 0 bases and the V segment lost 4 bases, leaving 4 bases of the junction unmatched. The CDR3 region is CASSSRDRVSYNEQFF. For the CDR3, the DNA is TGTGCCAGCAGCTCCCGGGACAGGGTCTCCTACAATGAGCAGTTCTTC.

In its sample, this clonotype was seen many times. The V and J genes are TRBV20-1 and TRBJ2-5; D possibly corresponds to TRBD1 (5 bases). CDR3 length equals 15 residues. Trimming left V 3 bases short and J 2 bases short, with 16 bases between. CDR1 and CDR2 from the germline V gene are DFQATT and SNEGSKA (reference sequence). In DNA form, the CDR3 reads TGCAGTGCTAGTAGATCCAGGGCGGTACAAGAGACCCAGTACTTC. It translates to CSASRSRAVQETQYF.

This clonotype has at least ten counts. The CDR3 loop is CASRSGTSSYEQYF. DNA of the CDR3: TGTGCCAGCAGATCCGGGACTAGTTCCTACGAGCAGTACTTC. J is TRBJ2-7 and V is TRBV5-6; the match to TRBD2 covers 8 bases. V trimming: 5 bases; J trimming: 1 base; junction bases outside the gene matches: 5. The CDR3 covers 14 residues. CDR1 and CDR2 from the germline V gene are SGHDT and YYEEEE.

A single count supports this clonotype. The rearrangement uses TRBV7-2 and TRBJ1-6; a weak D match, TRBD1 (5 bases). The CDR3 totals 14 residues. Germline V lookup: CDR1 SGHTA, CDR2 FQGNSA. V shed 5 bases and J shed 8 bases, with 13 bases lying between them. The CDR3 coding sequence is TGTGCCAGCAGCCCCCCGATGGGACATTCACCCCTCCACTTT. As protein: CASSPPMGHSPLHF.

This clonotype was observed a handful of times. The V and J genes are TRBV7-9 and TRBJ1-2; 9 bases are a match to TRBD1. The CDR3 runs 16 residues. V was clipped by 3 bases and J by 2 bases; unmatched bases: 7. The germline V gene has CDR1 SEHNR and CDR2 FQNEAQ (reference sequence). In nucleotides, the CDR3 is TGTGCCAGCAGCTTCTCCGGGACAGGGAGGAACTATGGCTACACCTTC. This gives the protein CASSFSGTGRNYGYTF.

The chain combines TRBV29-1 with TRBJ1-5; D is possibly TRBD1 (5 bases). V lost 6 bases to trimming and J lost 7 bases, with 10 bases between them. Germline loops: CDR1 SQVTM, CDR2 ANQGSEA. The CDR3 extends over 11 amino acids. The CDR3 here is CSVGEGQPQHF. CDR3 DNA sequence: TGCAGCGTGGGGGAGGGACAGCCCCAGCATTTT.

The chain carries TRBV12-3 or TRBV12-4 and TRBJ2-5; D is unclear. The CDR3 has 15 amino acids. V lost 3 bases and J lost 1, with 12 bases in between. DNA of the CDR3: TGTGCCAGCAGTTTGTTTCTGAAAATCCAAGAGACCCAGTACTTC. Protein product: CASSLFLKIQETQYF.

This clonotype was seen more than once but under ten times. This sequence joins TRBV5-1 and TRBJ2-5; D ambiguous. Between the trimmed V and J ends, which lost 4 bases and 5 bases, there was a span of 12 bases. The germline V gene encodes CDR1 SGHRS and CDR2 YFSETQ. The CDR3 is 13 residues long. CDR3 DNA sequence: TGCGCCAGCAGCGAAACCATACCTGAGACCCAGTACTTC. Its translation: CASSETIPETQYF.

This clonotype was counted only a few times. The V call is TRBV5-6, the J call TRBJ2-7; 9 positions agree with TRBD2. Germline V gene sequence: CDR1 SGHDT, CDR2 YYEEEE. The V and J ends lost 4 bases and 6 bases, in that order; junction bases with no gene match: 11. The CDR3 runs 15 residues. DNA for the CDR3: TGTGCCAGCAGCCGACTAGGCGGGGGGGCGGTCGAGCAGTACTTC. Protein sequence: CASSRLGGGAVEQYF.

The chain's CDR3 is CATTTGTGTMDTQYF. The CDR3 region has the DNA TGTGCCACGACAACCGGGACGGGGACCATGGATACGCAGTATTTT. The chain employs TRBV10-3 and TRBJ2-3, with D possibly called TRBD1 or TRBD2 (5 bases each). V lost 10 bases and J lost 6, with 23 bases in between. The CDR3 has 15 residues. Per germline, CDR1 ENHRY and CDR2 SYGVKD.

Relative to its sample, this clonotype is medium-sized. This rearrangement joins TRBV29-1 to TRBJ2-7; 10 bases fit TRBD1. Trimming at V came to 1 base and at J to 4 bases, leaving 10 bases not matched to a gene. This CDR3 region has 16 residues. The V gene's germline CDR1 is SQVTM and CDR2 ANQGSEA. The CDR3 is CSVEGSLGQGIYEQYF. CDR3 nucleotide sequence: TGCAGCGTTGAAGGTTCCTTGGGACAGGGGATTTACGAGCAGTACTTC.

The table lists this clonotype with many counts. This chain links TRBV12-3 or TRBV12-4 with TRBJ2-7; D unclear. Trimming took 1 base from V and 5 from J, leaving 3 bases between them. This CDR3 contains 11 residues. The CDR3 bases are TGTGCCAGCAGTTTAGAAAACGAGCAGTACTTC. Its translation is CASSLENEQYF.

CDR3 sequence reads: CASRGTGNTEAFF. The CDR3 nucleotides are TGTGCCAGCAGGGGGACAGGGAACACTGAAGCTTTCTTT. The J gene is TRBJ1-1, the V gene TRBV7-9, with 8 positions matching TRBD1. The CDR3 is 13 amino acids. With 6 bases clipped from V and 1 base from J, the junction kept 1 base outside the gene matches. Looked up from germline, CDR1 is SEHNR and CDR2 is FQNEAQ (reference sequence).

This clonotype is a singleton in its sample. The CDR3 nucleotides read TGTGCCACCAGTGATGGGCGCTCTGGGGCCAACGTCCTGACTTTC. Translated, it gives CATSDGRSGANVLTF. The chain links TRBV24-1 to TRBJ2-6; D is unresolved. This CDR3 comprises 15 residues. The ends were cut back, 3 bases at V and 0 bases at J, with 5 bases in the middle. The germline gives CDR1 KGHDR, CDR2 SFDVKD.

The sample holds one count of this clonotype. CDR3 amino acids: CASSDYPLERGNTDTQYF. In nucleotides, the CDR3 is TGTGCCAGCAGTGATTACCCTTTGGAGCGGGGGAACACAGATACGCAGTATTTT. The J gene is TRBJ2-3, the V gene TRBV6-4; 8 positions match TRBD2. V dropped 3 bases and J dropped 2; count of bases not matched to a gene: 13. The CDR3 loop spans 18 amino acids. Germline assignment: CDR1 MRHNA and CDR2 SNTAGT.